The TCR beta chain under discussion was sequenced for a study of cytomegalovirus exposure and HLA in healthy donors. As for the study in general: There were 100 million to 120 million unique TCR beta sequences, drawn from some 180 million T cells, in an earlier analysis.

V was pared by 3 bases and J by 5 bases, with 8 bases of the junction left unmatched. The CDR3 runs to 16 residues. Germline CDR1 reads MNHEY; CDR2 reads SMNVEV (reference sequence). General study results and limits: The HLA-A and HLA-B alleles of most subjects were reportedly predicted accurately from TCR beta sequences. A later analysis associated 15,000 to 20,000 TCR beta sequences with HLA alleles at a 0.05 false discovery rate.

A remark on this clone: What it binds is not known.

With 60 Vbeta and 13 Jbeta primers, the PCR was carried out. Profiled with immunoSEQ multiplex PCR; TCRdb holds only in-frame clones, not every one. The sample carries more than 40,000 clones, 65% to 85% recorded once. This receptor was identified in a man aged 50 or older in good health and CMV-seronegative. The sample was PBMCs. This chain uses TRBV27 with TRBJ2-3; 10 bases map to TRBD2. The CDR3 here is CASSLGASGSLDTQYF. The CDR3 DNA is TGTGCCAGCAGTTTGGGGGCTAGCGGGAGCTTAGATACGCAGTATTTT.